The subject of this entry is one T cell receptor (beta chain). Original processing methods: Amplification of reference gene primers provided the estimated nucleated cell counts. Sequencing used immunoSEQ multiplex PCR; TCRdb keeps in-frame clones, though not all of them. From that table come the V and J calls and clone size; the DNA was used to work out D and trimming. The table includes 140,000 to 150,000 clones, 84% detected once. The data derive from a study of blood T cell repertoires in COVID-19. Whole-study context: Samples representing acute and convalescent COVID-19 were sourced from the United States, Italy and Spain. Nucleic acid was either cDNA or gDNA, and it came from T cells, B-cell-depleted T cells, or PBMCs.

Germline assignment: CDR1 MNHEY and CDR2 SVGAGI. This CDR3 region has 15 residues. The ends lost 5 bases at V and 0 bases at J; junction bases unmatched: 4. Seattle patient enrollment occurred during active infection, with longitudinal follow-up thereafter. This chain uses TRBV6-5 with TRBJ2-7; 10 positions agree with TRBD2. The source material was peripheral blood. The clonotype comes from a man between 25 and 39 years old with COVID-19, enrolled during active disease. The CDR3 nucleotides are TGTGCCAGCAGTCAACTAGCGGGATACTCCTACGAGCAGTACTTC. It is translated as CASSQLAGYSYEQYF.